The clone carrying this TCR beta chain was recorded many times. Its target is not known. These data originate in a study of T cell repertoires in cytomegalovirus infection. J was trimmed by 7 bases and V by 4 bases; bases with no gene match: 12. CDR1 SGHAT and CDR2 FQNNGV come from the germline V gene. This CDR3 has 16 residues. Study observations and caveats: There were HLA-C-restricted CMV-specific TCR beta clonotypes dominating the ex vivo response. People with CMV and the relevant HLA were identified by cumulative public TCR beta family frequency.

TCRdb passed the reads through MiXCR, listing each CDR3 protein once. The sample holds around 350,000 distinct CDR3 sequences, 18% seen once. The gene calls are TRBV11-2 and TRBJ2-7, with 11 bases lining up with TRBD2. The receptor's source is a human donor in good health (CMV status not recorded). Some clones in this sample may be carry-over from other donors' samples. Material: PBMCs. The CDR3 DNA sequence: TGTGCCAGCAGCTGGGGACTAGCGGACTCCAAGTGTGAGCAGTACTTC. This sequence encodes CASSWGLADSKCEQYF.